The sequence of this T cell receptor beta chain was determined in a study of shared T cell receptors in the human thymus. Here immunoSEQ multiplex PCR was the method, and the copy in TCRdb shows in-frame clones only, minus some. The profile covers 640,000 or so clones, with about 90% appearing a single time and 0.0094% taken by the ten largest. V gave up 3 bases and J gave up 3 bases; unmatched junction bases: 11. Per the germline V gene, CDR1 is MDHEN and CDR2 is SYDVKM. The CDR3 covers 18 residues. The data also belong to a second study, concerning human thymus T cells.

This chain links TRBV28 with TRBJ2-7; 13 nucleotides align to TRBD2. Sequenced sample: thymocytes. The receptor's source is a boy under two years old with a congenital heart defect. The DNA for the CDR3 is TGTGCCAGCAGTTTCCCGTGGTTGACTAGCGGGAGGTACTACGAGCAGTACTTC. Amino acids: CASSFPWLTSGRYYEQYF. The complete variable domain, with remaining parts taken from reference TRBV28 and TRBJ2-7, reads DVKVTQSSRYLVKRTGEKVFLECVQDMDHENMFWYRQDPGLGLRLIYFSYDVKMKEKGDIPEGYSVSREKKERFSLILESASTNQTSMYLCASSFPWLTSGRYYEQYFGPGTRLTVT.